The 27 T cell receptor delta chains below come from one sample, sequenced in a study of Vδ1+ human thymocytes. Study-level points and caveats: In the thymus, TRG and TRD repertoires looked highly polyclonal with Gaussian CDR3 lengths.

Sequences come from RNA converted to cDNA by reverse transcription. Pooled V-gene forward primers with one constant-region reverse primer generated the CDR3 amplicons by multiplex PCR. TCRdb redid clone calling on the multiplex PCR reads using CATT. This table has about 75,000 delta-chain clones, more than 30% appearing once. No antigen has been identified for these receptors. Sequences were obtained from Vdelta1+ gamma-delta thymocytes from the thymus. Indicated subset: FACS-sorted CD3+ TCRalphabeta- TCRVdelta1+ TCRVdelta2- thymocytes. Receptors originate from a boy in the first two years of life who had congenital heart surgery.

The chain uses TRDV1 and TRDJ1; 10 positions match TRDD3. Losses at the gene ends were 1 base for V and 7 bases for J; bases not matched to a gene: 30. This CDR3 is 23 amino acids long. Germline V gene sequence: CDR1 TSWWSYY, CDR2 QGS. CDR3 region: CALGEHPFLPANWGMGRKGKLIF. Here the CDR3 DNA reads TGTGCTCTTGGGGAACACCCCTTCCTTCCTGCGAACTGGGGGATGGGAAGAAAGGGTAAACTCATCTTT.

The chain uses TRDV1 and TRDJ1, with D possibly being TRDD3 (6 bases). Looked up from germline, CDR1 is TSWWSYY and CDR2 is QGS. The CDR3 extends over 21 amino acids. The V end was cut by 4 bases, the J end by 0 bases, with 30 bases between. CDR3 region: CALGAPISHISGEIYTDKLIF. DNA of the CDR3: TGTGCTCTTGGGGCTCCTATATCCCACATCTCGGGGGAGATTTACACCGATAAACTCATCTTT.

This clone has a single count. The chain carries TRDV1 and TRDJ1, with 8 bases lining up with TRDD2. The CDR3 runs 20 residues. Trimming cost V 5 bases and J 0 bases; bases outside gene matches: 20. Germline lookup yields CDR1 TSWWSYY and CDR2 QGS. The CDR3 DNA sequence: TGTGCTCTTGGGTCCCCTCAACTTCCTACCCGGGACCTCCACACCGATAAACTCATCTTT. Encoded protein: CALGSPQLPTRDLHTDKLIF.

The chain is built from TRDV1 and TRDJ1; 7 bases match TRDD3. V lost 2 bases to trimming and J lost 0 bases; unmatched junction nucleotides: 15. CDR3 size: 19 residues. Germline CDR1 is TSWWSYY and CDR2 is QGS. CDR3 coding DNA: TGTGCTCTTGGGGAATCGTGCACCTACCTGGGGGCTTACACCGATAAACTCATCTTT. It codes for CALGESCTYLGAYTDKLIF.

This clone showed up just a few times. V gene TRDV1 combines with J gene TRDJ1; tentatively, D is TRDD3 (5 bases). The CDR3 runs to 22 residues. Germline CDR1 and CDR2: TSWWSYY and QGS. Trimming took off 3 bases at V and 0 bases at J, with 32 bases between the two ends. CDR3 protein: CALGERHLRFKLKGENTDKLIF. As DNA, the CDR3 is TGTGCTCTTGGGGAGCGACACCTTAGATTCAAGCTAAAAGGGGAGAACACCGATAAACTCATCTTT.

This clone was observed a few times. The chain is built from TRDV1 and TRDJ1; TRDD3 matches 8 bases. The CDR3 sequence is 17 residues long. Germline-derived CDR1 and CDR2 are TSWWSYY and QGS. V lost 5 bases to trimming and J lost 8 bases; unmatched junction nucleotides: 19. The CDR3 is CALGLKHYWGATPKLIF. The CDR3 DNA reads TGTGCTCTTGGGTTAAAGCATTACTGGGGGGCAACGCCCAAACTCATCTTT.

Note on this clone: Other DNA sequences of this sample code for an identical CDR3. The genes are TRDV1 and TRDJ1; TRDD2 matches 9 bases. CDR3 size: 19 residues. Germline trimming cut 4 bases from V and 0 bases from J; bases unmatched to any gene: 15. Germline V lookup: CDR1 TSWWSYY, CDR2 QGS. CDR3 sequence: CALGAPPSYVWGYTDKLIF. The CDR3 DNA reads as TGTGCTCTTGGGGCTCCCCCTTCCTACGTCTGGGGGTACACCGATAAACTCATCTTT.

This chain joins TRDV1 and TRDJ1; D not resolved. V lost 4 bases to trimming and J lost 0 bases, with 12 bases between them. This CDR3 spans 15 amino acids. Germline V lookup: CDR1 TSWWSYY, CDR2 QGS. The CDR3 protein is CALGAPGRYTDKLIF. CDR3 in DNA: TGTGCTCTTGGGGCGCCCGGGAGGTACACCGATAAACTCATCTTT.

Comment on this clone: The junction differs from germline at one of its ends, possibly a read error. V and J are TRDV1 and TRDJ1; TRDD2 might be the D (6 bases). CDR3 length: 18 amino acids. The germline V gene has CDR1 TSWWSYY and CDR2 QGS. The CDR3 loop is CAVGEWSLPYGLPDKRIF. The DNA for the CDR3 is TGTGCTGTTGGGGAATGGAGCCTTCCCTACGGGCTCCCCGATAAACGCATCTTT.

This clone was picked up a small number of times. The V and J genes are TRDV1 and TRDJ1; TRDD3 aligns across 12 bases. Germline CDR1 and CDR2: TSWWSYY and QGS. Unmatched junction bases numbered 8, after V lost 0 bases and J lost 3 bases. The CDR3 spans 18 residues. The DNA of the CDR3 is TGTGCTCTTGGGGAACTAATCCCTCTGGGGGATACGCCCGATAAACTCATCTTT. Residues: CALGELIPLGDTPDKLIF.

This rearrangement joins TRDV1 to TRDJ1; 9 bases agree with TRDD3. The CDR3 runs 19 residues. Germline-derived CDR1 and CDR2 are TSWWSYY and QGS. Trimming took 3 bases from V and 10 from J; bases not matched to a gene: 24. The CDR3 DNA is TGTGCTCTTGGGGACCCAGACTGTTCCGAGGACTGGGGGACACGCTCACTCATCTTT. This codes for CALGDPDCSEDWGTRSLIF.

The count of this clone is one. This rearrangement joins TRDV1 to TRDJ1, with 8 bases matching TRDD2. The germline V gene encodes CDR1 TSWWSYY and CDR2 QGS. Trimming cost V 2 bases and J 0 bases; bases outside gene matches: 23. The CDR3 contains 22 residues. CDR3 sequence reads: CALGEFPPFLEWGVPYTDKLIF. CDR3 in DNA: TGTGCTCTTGGGGAATTTCCGCCCTTCCTAGAGTGGGGGGTCCCGTACACCGATAAACTCATCTTT.

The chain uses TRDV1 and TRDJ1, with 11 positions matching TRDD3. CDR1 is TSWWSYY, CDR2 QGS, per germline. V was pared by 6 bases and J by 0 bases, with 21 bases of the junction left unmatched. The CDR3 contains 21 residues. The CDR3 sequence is CALGQLKLPWGIRKYTDKLIF. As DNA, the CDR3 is TGTGCTCTTGGACAATTAAAGCTTCCGTGGGGGATACGCAAGTACACCGATAAACTCATCTTT.

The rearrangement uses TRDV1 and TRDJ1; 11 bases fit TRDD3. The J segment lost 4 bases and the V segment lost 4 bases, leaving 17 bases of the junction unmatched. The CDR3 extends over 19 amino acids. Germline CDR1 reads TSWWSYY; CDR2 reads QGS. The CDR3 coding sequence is TGTGCTCTTGGGGCAGACTTCCACCTGGGGGATACTAAGGACGATAAACTCATCTTT. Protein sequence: CALGADFHLGDTKDDKLIF.

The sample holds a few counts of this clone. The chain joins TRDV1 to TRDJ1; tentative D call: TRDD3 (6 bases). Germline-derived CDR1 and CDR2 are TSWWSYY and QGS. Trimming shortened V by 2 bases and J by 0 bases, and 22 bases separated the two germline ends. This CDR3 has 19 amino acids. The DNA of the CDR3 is TGTGCTCTTGGGGAATCTCCCCCGGAGCTGGGGACGTACACCGATAAACTCATCTTT. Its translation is CALGESPPELGTYTDKLIF.

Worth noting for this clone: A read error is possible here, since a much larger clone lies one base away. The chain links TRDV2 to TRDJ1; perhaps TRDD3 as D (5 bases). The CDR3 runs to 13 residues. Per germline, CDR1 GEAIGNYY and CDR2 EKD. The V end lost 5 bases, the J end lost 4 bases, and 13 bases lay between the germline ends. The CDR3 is CACGFRGDDKLIF. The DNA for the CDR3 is TGTGCCTGTGGTTTCCGGGGAGACGATAAACTCATCTTT.

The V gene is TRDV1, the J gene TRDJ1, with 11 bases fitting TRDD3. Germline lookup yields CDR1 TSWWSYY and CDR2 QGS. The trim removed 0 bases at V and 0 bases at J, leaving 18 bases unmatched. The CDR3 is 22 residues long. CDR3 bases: TGTGCTCTTGGGGAACTCCGTCGACGCTCAACGTACTGGGGGATAGACACCGATAAACTCATCTTT. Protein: CALGELRRRSTYWGIDTDKLIF.

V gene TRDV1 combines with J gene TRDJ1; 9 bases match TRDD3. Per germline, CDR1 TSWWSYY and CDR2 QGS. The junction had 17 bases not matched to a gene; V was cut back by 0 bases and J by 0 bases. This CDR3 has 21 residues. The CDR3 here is CALGELCGILGDVPNTDKLIF. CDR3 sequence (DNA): TGTGCTCTTGGGGAACTCTGCGGTATACTGGGGGACGTCCCCAACACCGATAAACTCATCTTT.

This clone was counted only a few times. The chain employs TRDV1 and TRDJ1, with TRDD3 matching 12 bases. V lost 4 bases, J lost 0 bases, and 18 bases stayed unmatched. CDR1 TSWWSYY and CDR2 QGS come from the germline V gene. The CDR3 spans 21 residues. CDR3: CALGAPPSPYWGIPYTDKLIF. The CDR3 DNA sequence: TGTGCTCTTGGGGCCCCCCCGTCTCCTTACTGGGGGATACCATACACCGATAAACTCATCTTT.

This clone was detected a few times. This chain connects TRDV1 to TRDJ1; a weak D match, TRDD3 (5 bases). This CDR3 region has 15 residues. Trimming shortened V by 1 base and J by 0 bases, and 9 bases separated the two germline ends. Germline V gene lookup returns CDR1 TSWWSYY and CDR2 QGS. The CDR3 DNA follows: TGTGCTCTTGGGGAACACCCGGGATACACCGATAAACTCATCTTT. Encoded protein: CALGEHPGYTDKLIF.

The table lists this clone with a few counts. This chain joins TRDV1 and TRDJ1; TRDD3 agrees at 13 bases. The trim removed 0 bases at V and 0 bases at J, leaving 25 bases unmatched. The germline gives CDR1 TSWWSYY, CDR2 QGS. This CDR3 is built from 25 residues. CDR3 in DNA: TGTGCTCTTGGGGAACTAGGGCCTTCCTATATCCTCATACTGGGGGATACGCTCTACACCGATAAACTCATCTTT. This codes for CALGELGPSYILILGDTLYTDKLIF.

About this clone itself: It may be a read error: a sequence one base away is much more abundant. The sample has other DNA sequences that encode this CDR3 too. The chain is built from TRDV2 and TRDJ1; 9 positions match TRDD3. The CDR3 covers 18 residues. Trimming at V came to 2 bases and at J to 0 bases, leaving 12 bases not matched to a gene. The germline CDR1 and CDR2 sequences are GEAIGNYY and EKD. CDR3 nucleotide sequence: TGTGCCTGTGACAACGTACTGGGGGACTCCACGTACACCGATAAACTCATCTTT. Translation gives CACDNVLGDSTYTDKLIF.

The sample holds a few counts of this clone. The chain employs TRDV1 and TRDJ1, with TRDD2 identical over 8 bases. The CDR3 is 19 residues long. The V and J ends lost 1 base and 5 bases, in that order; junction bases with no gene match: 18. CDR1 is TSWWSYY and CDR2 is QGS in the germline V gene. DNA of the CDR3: TGTGCTCTTGGGGAACGCCGTTATCTTCCTACGACCCTACGAGATAAACTCATCTTT. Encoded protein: CALGERRYLPTTLRDKLIF.

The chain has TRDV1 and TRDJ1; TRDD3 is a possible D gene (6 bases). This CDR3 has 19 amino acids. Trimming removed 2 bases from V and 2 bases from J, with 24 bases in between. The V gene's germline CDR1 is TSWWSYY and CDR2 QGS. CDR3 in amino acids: CALGERHDLSPGDTDKLIF. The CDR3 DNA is TGTGCTCTTGGGGAAAGGCACGACCTCTCACCTGGGGATACCGATAAACTCATCTTT.

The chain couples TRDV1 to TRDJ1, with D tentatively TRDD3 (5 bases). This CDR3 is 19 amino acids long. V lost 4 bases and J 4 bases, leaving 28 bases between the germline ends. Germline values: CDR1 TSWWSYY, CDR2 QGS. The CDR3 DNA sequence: TGTGCTCTTGGGGGAACAATCAACGTTGCCTGGGATGGGATCGATAAACTCATCTTT. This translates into CALGGTINVAWDGIDKLIF.

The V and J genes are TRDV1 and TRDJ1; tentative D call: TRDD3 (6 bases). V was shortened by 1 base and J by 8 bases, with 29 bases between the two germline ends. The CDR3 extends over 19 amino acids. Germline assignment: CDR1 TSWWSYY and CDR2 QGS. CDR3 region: CALGERATKGSWGGEKLIF. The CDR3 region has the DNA TGTGCTCTTGGGGAACGAGCTACGAAGGGGAGCTGGGGAGGGGAGAAACTCATCTTT.

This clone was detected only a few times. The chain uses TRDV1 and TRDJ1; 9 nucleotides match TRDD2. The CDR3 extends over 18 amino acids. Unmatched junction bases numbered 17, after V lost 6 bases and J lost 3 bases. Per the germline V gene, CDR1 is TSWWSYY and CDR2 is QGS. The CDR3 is CALGLFGLPTTVADKLIF. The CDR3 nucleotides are TGTGCTCTTGGTCTATTCGGCCTTCCTACCACTGTCGCCGATAAACTCATCTTT.